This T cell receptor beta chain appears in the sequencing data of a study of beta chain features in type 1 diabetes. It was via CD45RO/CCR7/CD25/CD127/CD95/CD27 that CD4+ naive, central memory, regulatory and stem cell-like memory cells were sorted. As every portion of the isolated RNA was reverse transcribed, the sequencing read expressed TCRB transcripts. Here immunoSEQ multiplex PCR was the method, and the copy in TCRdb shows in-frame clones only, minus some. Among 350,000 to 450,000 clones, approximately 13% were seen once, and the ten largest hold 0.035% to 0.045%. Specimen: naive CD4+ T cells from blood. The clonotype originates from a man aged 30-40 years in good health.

The CDR3 loop is CASSLARGQVEYF. The DNA of the CDR3 is TGTGCCAGCAGCTTAGCGCGGGGACAGGTGGAGTACTTC. The chain joins TRBV7-2 to TRBJ2-5, with TRBD1 matching over 8 bases. This CDR3 is built from 13 residues. Germline CDR1 reads SGHTA; CDR2 reads FQGNSA. Trimming at V came to 0 bases and at J to 12 bases, leaving 6 bases not matched to a gene.